What follows are 10 T cell receptor beta chains derived from one specimen sequenced in a study of Tregs in tolerant kidney transplant recipients. Here immunoSEQ multiplex PCR was the method, and the copy in TCRdb shows in-frame clones only, minus some. The data show 50,000 to 55,000 clones, with roughly nine tenths seen just once and around 15% held by the top ten. Recipients received nonmyeloablative bone marrow transplants from related graft donors, with transient mixed chimerism. Sequences were derived from CD8+ T cells from blood (PBMCs), sampled 24 months after the transplant. These receptors were taken from a human patient who received a combined kidney and bone marrow transplant. Part of the T cells may come from the graft donor.

A single count supports this clone. This sequence joins TRBV28 and TRBJ2-7; 8 bases are a match to TRBD2. With 5 bases clipped from V and 4 bases from J, the junction kept 10 bases outside the gene matches. Per the germline V gene, CDR1 is MDHEN and CDR2 is SYDVKM. The CDR3 consists of 15 residues. In nucleotides, the CDR3 is TGTGCCAGCAGTACCATAGCGGGGTATCTTTACGAGCAGTACTTC. Translated: CASSTIAGYLYEQYF.

V and J are TRBV5-4 and TRBJ2-1, with unresolved D. V gave up 2 bases and J gave up 0 bases, with 9 bases separating them. The CDR3 sequence is 15 residues long. Germline V gene lookup returns CDR1 SGHNT and CDR2 YYREEE (reference sequence). Written as DNA, the CDR3 is TGTGCCAGCAGCTTCGACTCCAGCTCCTACAATGAGCAGTTCTTC. Its translation: CASSFDSSSYNEQFF.

The chain carries TRBV18 and TRBJ2-5; 13 bases agree with TRBD2. The V and J ends lost 6 bases and 2 bases, in that order; junction bases with no gene match: 6. Germline V gene data show CDR1 as KGHSH and CDR2 as LQKENI. CDR3 size: 16 residues. CDR3 protein: CASSLVGLAGQETQYF. Written as DNA, the CDR3 is TGTGCCAGCTCCCTCGTGGGACTAGCGGGACAAGAGACCCAGTACTTC.

J is TRBJ2-1 and V is TRBV4-3; D might be TRBD2 (6 bases). V was shortened by 0 bases and J by 5 bases, with 14 bases between the two germline ends. CDR3 size: 16 residues. Per germline, CDR1 LGHNA and CDR2 YSLEER. CDR3 in amino acids: CASSQDFTGADNEQFF. The CDR3 coding sequence is TGCGCCAGCAGCCAAGATTTCACGGGAGCAGACAATGAGCAGTTCTTC.

In DNA form, the CDR3 reads TGTGCCAGCAGCGTGGGCGGGAGTACCTACGAGCAGTACTTC. This encodes CASSVGGSTYEQYF. V and J are TRBV9 and TRBJ2-7; 7 bases align to TRBD2. This CDR3 is built from 14 residues. V trimming: 2 bases; J trimming: 2 bases; junction bases outside the gene matches: 4. Germline assignment: CDR1 SGDLS and CDR2 YYNGEE.

V gene TRBV11-3 combines with J gene TRBJ2-7; the match to TRBD1 covers 9 bases. After removal of 3 bases from V and 5 bases from J, the junction contained 5 bases not matched to a gene. Germline CDR1 reads SGHNT; CDR2 reads YENEEA. This CDR3 contains 14 residues. CDR3 sequence: CASSFGQGMDEQYF. Here the CDR3 DNA reads TGTGCCAGCAGCTTCGGACAGGGGATGGACGAGCAGTACTTC.

The chain is built from TRBV5-8 and TRBJ1-5; 7 bases align to TRBD1. This CDR3 comprises 17 residues. CDR1 is SGHTS and CDR2 is YDEGEE in the germline V gene. V gave up 6 bases and J gave up 3 bases; unmatched junction bases: 15. The CDR3 loop reads CASNPGSDRAFNQPQHF. As DNA, the CDR3 is TGTGCCAGCAACCCTGGGAGTGACAGGGCCTTCAATCAGCCCCAGCATTTT.

V is TRBV7-9 and J is TRBJ1-1, with 8 bases matching TRBD1. After removal of 0 bases from V and 7 bases from J, the junction contained 7 bases not matched to a gene. Germline V gives CDR1 SEHNR, CDR2 FQNEAQ (reference sequence). The CDR3 runs 15 residues. The CDR3 coding sequence is TGTGCCAGCAGCTTAGCGCAGGGGGCGATGATTGAAGCTTTCTTT. Protein sequence: CASSLAQGAMIEAFF.

Comment on this clone: The sample has other DNA sequences that encode this CDR3 too. The chain combines TRBV9 with TRBJ2-7; the D gene is possibly TRBD1 (6 bases). V was cut by 0 bases and J by 3 bases, with 13 bases left in between. The germline V gene encodes CDR1 SGDLS and CDR2 YYNGEE. This CDR3 has 15 residues. The DNA of the CDR3 is TGTGCCAGCAGCGTAGCGGCAGGGGTCAACTACGAGCAGTACTTC. Amino acid sequence: CASSVAAGVNYEQYF. The full variable domain, completed using reference TRBV9 and TRBJ2-7, is DSGVTQTPKHLITATGQRVTLRCSPRSGDLSVYWYQQSLDQGLQFLIQYYNGEERAKGNILERFSAQQFPDLHSELNLSSLELGDSALYFCASSVAAGVNYEQYFGPGTRLTVT.

The chain couples TRBV10-3 to TRBJ1-1, with 7 bases that match TRBD1. CDR1 is ENHRY, CDR2 SYGVKD, per germline. J was trimmed by 1 base and V by 4 bases; bases with no gene match: 9. The CDR3 has 16 residues. CDR3 residues: CAISGIRGIANTEAFF. Written as DNA, the CDR3 is TGTGCCATCAGTGGAATCAGGGGGATTGCGAACACTGAAGCTTTCTTT.